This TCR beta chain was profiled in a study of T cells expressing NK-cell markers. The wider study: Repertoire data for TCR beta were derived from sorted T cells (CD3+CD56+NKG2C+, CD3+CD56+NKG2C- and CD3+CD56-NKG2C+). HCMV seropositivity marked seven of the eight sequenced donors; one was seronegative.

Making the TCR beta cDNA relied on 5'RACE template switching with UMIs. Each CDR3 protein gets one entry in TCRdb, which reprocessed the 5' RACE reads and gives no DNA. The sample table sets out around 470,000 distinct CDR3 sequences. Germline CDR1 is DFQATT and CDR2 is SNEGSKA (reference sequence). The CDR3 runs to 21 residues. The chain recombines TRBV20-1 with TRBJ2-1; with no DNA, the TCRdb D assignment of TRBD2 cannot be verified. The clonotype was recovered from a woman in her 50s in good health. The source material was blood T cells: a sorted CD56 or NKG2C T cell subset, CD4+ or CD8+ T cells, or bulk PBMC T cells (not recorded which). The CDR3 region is CSAAGRGGNSGRAQSYNEQFF.